These 13 T cell receptor beta chains originate from one sample sequenced in a study of blood T cell repertoires in COVID-19. Using immunoSEQ multiplex PCR, the repertoire was profiled, and TCRdb retains in-frame clones only, with some absent. The sample holds hundreds of thousands of clones, 89% seen once. The sample comprised peripheral blood. The receptor set was obtained from a man aged 18 to 30 with COVID-19, enrolled during active disease.

Only one count was recorded for this clone. V and J are TRBV6-1 and TRBJ1-1, with 12 positions matching TRBD1. Per the germline V gene, CDR1 is MNHNS and CDR2 is SASEGT. The ends lost 3 bases at V and 11 bases at J; junction bases unmatched: 7. The CDR3 is made up of 14 amino acids. DNA of the CDR3: TGTGCCAGCAGTGAGGGGACAGGGGGCATGAGCGCTTTCTTT. Protein: CASSEGTGGMSAFF.

The rearrangement joins TRBV5-1 to TRBJ1-2; 12 bases line up with TRBD1. CDR3 length: 16 amino acids. Germline trimming cut 3 bases from V and 7 bases from J; bases unmatched to any gene: 10. Germline V gene lookup returns CDR1 SGHRS and CDR2 YFSETQ. DNA of the CDR3: TGCGCCAGCAGCTACCCCGGGACAGGGGGCATGCCTGGCTACACCTTC. This gives the protein CASSYPGTGGMPGYTF.

The genes are TRBV6-6 and TRBJ1-1; D is ambiguous. Germline CDR1 reads MNHNY; CDR2 reads SVGAGI (reference sequence). Trimming removed 4 bases from V and 3 bases from J, with 12 bases in between. This CDR3 is built from 14 residues. This CDR3 reads CASSSRGADTEAFF. The DNA for the CDR3 is TGTGCCAGCAGTTCGCGGGGAGCGGACACTGAAGCTTTCTTT.

V and J are TRBV10-2 and TRBJ2-1, with TRBD2 matching 9 bases. This CDR3 contains 16 residues. CDR1 is WSHSY and CDR2 is SAAADI in the germline V gene. The V and J ends lost 6 bases and 0 bases, in that order; junction bases with no gene match: 6. The CDR3: CASRGGLASSYNEQFF. CDR3 nucleotides: TGCGCCAGCAGGGGCGGACTAGCGAGCTCCTACAATGAGCAGTTCTTC.

The V and J genes are TRBV4-2 and TRBJ2-5, with TRBD2 as a possible D gene (6 bases). Trimming took 0 bases from V and 5 from J, leaving 10 bases between them. The CDR3 length is 14 residues. CDR1 is LGHNA, CDR2 YNFKEQ, per germline. In nucleotides, the CDR3 is TGTGCCAGCAGCCAAGATTATCGGGGGGAGACCCAGTACTTC. Translation gives CASSQDYRGETQYF.

V gene TRBV18 combines with J gene TRBJ2-7; D unclear. Germline loops: CDR1 KGHSH, CDR2 LQKENI. V lost 6 bases and J lost 3, with 12 bases in between. The CDR3 is 13 amino acids. This CDR3 is CASSKAPGYEQYF. In nucleotides, the CDR3 is TGTGCCAGCTCCAAAGCCCCGGGCTACGAGCAGTACTTC. Full variable domain (rest looked up from reference TRBV18 and TRBJ2-7): NAGVMQNPRHLVRRRGQEARLRCSPMKGHSHVYWYRQLPEEGLKFMVYLQKENIIDESGMPKERFSAEFPKEGPSILRIQQVVRGDSAAYFCASSKAPGYEQYFGPGTRLTVT.

The chain couples TRBV2 to TRBJ2-7; TRBD1 matches 10 bases. The germline V gene has CDR1 SNHLY and CDR2 FYNNEI. V lost 8 bases to trimming and J lost 6 bases; unmatched junction nucleotides: 1. The CDR3 extends over 11 amino acids. CDR3 bases: TGTGCCAGCGGGACAGGGGTCGAGCAGTACTTC. Protein sequence: CASGTGVEQYF.

This clone was recorded a few times. V usage is TRBV9 and J usage is TRBJ2-3, with a tentative D call TRBD2 (6 bases). This CDR3 has 15 amino acids. Germline-derived CDR1 and CDR2 are SGDLS and YYNGEE. V shed 0 bases and J shed 2 bases, with 10 bases lying between them. The CDR3 DNA reads as TGTGCCAGCAGCGTAGGGTCTAGCGACACAGATACGCAGTATTTT. Translation: CASSVGSSDTDTQYF.

The chain carries TRBV19 and TRBJ1-3; perhaps TRBD1 as D (6 bases). Trimming shortened V by 6 bases and J by 6 bases, and 9 bases separated the two germline ends. The germline V gene has CDR1 LNHDA and CDR2 SQIVND (reference sequence). The CDR3 is 12 amino acids. The CDR3 reads CASSNRENTIYF. In DNA, the CDR3 is TGTGCCAGTAGCAACAGGGAAAACACCATATATTTT.

This chain uses TRBV5-1 with TRBJ2-1; 9 bases agree with TRBD2. Germline trimming cut 4 bases from V and 9 bases from J; bases unmatched to any gene: 8. The CDR3 is made up of 14 amino acids. Germline CDR1 and CDR2: SGHRS and YFSETQ. The CDR3: CASSPRTSEVEQFF. CDR3 DNA: TGCGCCAGCAGCCCTAGGACTAGCGAGGTTGAGCAGTTCTTC.

The V and J genes are TRBV5-1 and TRBJ2-7, with TRBD2 matching 13 bases. The CDR3 has 16 amino acids. Germline V CDR1 and CDR2: SGHRS, YFSETQ. Trimming cost V 2 bases and J 3 bases; bases outside gene matches: 5. In DNA form, the CDR3 reads TGCGCCAGCAGCTTCGGGACTAGCGGGAATAGCTACGAGCAGTACTTC. Translated, it gives CASSFGTSGNSYEQYF.

V usage is TRBV12-5 and J usage is TRBJ2-3, with a possible D match to TRBD2 (7 bases). Germline V gene lookup returns CDR1 LGHNT and CDR2 FRNRAP. This CDR3 contains 16 residues. V dropped 5 bases and J dropped 2 bases, with 17 bases sitting between them. CDR3 sequence: CASGLWLGGATDTQYF. DNA for the CDR3: TGTGCTAGTGGTCTGTGGTTAGGGGGGGCCACAGATACGCAGTATTTT.

This clone has a single count. The J gene is TRBJ2-2, the V gene TRBV2; D possibly corresponds to TRBD1 (7 bases). CDR1 and CDR2 (germline): SNHLY, FYNNEI. This CDR3 spans 17 amino acids. V lost 7 bases, J lost 0 bases, and 18 bases lay in between. This CDR3 is CASMGGTANANTGELFF. In nucleotides, the CDR3 is TGTGCCAGCATGGGCGGGACAGCAAACGCGAACACCGGGGAGCTGTTTTTT.